This T cell receptor (beta chain) was obtained from a study of OX40 agonist ivuxolimab in advanced cancers. Study summary: Dose-escalation patients suffered from hepatocellular carcinoma, melanoma, renal cell or head and neck cancer. Prior therapy, whether anti-PD-1, anti-PD-L1 or anti-CTLA-4, was allowed, and about 39% had some. Partial responses were observed in three patients, of whom one had hepatocellular carcinoma and two had cutaneous melanoma.

Findings and limits, study-wide: Some nonresponders likewise displayed low normalized T-cell clonal expansion.

The assay was immunoSEQ multiplex PCR, and TCRdb's table has in-frame clones only and misses some. In the table there are approximately 50,000 clones, 80% of which are singletons. This clone occurred a few times. The antigen remains unidentified. The CDR3 length is 12 residues. Trimming cost V 4 bases and J 4 bases, with 9 bases left between them. Germline CDR1 is SQVTM and CDR2 is ANQGSEA. The sequence came from an adult with an advanced solid tumor such as melanoma, head and neck, liver or kidney cancer. The sample was CD4+ or CD8+ T cells sorted from blood, taken in a trial of the OX40 agonist ivuxolimab. J is TRBJ2-3 and V is TRBV29-1; the D gene is possibly TRBD2 (5 bases). Written as DNA, the CDR3 is TGCAGCGTTGTGAGGGCGGCAGATACGCAGTATTTT. This codes for CSVVRAADTQYF.